By share of the sample, the clone carrying this T cell receptor beta chain is medium-sized. Its antigen is not identified. This specimen belongs to a study of vaccination and CD4 T cells after COVID-19. The wider study: It was a median about 92 days after diagnosis, with a range of 35 to 161, that post-COVID samples were drawn.

The treatment was: 10-day PBMC culture with coronavirus spike peptide pools or control peptides (ViraFEST assay). Via ViraFEST, peptide pools expanded antigen-specific T cells before TCR sequencing. Peptide pools at roughly 10 ug/ml and IL-2 at 10 IU/ml were added to cultures of around 1.9 million PBMCs per well. Sequencing of cultured CD4+ T cell DNA used the Oncomine TCR Beta short-read assay. TCRdb itself ran the PCR reads through MiXCR, one entry per CDR3 protein. Here the sample spans 9,500 to 15,000 distinct CDR3 sequences, 25% to 35% being singletons. V dropped 7 bases and J dropped 0 bases, with 13 bases sitting between them. This CDR3 comprises 15 residues. The germline V gene encodes CDR1 LNHNV and CDR2 YYDKDF (reference sequence).

The clonotype was recovered from a human donor who received a COVID-19 vaccine. V and J are TRBV15 and TRBJ1-5; D is uncertain. Sequences were derived from CD4+ T cells from blood, cultured in vitro, sampled before SARS-CoV-2 vaccination. CDR3 nucleotides: TGTGCCACCAAAAAATATCAGATTAGCAATCAGCCCCAGCATTTT. This sequence encodes CATKKYQISNQPQHF.